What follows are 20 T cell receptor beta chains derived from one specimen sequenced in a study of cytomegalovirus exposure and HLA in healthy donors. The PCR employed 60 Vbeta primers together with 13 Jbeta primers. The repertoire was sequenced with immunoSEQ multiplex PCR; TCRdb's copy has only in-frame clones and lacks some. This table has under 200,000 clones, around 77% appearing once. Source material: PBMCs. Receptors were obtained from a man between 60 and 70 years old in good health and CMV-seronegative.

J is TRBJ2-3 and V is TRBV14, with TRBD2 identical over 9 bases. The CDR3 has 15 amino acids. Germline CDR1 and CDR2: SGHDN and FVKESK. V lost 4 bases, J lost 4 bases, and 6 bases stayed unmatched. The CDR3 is CASSRAGGRADTQYF. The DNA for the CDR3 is TGTGCCAGCAGCCGGGCGGGAGGGCGAGCAGATACGCAGTATTTT.

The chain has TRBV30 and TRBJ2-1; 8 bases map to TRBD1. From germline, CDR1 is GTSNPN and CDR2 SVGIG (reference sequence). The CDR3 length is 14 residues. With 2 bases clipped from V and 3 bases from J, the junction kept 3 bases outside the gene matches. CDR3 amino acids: CAWSPGQVYNEQFF. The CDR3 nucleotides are TGTGCCTGGAGTCCGGGACAGGTCTACAATGAGCAGTTCTTC.

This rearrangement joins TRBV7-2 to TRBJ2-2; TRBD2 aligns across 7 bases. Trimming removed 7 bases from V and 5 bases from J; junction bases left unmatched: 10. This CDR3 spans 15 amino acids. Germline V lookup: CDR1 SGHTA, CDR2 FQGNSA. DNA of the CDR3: TGTGCCAGCAACCGAGGCCAAGCGGGGACCGGGGAGCTGTTTTTT. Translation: CASNRGQAGTGELFF.

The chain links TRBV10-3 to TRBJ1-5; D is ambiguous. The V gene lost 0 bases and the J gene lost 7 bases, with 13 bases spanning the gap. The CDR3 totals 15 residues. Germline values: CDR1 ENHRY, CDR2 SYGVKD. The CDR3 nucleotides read TGTGCCATCAGTGAGTCAACACCCGGAGTACAGCCCCAGCATTTT. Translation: CAISESTPGVQPQHF.

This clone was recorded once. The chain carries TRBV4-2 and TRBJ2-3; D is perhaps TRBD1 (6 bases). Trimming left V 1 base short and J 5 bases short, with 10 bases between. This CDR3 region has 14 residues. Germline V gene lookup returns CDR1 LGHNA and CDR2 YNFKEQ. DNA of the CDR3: TGTGCCAGCAGCCAAGTGCAGGACAGAGATACGCAGTATTTT. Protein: CASSQVQDRDTQYF.

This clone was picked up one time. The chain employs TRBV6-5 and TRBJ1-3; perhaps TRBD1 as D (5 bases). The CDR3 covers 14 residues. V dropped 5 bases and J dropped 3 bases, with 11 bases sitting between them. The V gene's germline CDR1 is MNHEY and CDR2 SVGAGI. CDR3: CASSPQGLGNTIYF. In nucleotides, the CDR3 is TGTGCCAGCAGTCCCCAGGGACTTGGAAACACCATATATTTT.

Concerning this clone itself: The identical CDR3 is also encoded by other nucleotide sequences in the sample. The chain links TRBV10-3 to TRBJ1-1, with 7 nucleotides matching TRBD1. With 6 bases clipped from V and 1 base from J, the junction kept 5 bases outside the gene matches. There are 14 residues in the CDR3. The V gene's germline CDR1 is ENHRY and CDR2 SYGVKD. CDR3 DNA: TGTGCCATCAGCCTGGACAGGTCGAACACTGAAGCTTTCTTT. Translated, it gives CAISLDRSNTEAFF.

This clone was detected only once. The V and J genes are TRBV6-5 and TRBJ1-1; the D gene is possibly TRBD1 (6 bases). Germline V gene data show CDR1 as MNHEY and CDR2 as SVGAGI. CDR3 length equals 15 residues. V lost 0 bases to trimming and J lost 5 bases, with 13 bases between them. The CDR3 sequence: CASSYSGGGGTEAFF. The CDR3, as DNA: TGTGCCAGCAGTTACTCGGGGGGGGGCGGGACTGAAGCTTTCTTT.

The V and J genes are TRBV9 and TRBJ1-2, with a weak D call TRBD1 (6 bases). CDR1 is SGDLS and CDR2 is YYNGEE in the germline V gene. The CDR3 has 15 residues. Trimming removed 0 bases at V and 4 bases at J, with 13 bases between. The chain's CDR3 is CASSVATQGIYGYTF. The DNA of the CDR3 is TGTGCCAGCAGCGTAGCTACCCAGGGGATCTATGGCTACACCTTC.

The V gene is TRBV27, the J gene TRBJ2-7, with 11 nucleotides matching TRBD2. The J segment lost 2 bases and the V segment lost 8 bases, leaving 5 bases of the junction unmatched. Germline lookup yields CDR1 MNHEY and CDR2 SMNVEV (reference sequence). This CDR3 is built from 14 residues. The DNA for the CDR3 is TGTGCCAGCGGTTCTAGCGGGAGGACCTACGAGCAGTACTTC. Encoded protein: CASGSSGRTYEQYF.

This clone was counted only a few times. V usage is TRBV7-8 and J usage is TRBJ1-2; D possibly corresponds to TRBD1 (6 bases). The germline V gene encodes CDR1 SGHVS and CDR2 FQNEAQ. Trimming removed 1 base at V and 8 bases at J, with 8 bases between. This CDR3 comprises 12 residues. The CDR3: CASSLDRDGYTF. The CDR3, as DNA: TGTGCCAGCAGCTTAGACAGGGACGGCTACACCTTC. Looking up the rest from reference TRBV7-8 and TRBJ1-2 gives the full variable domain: GAGVSQSPRYKVAKRGQDVALRCDPISGHVSLFWYQQALGQGPEFLTYFQNEAQLDKSGLPSDRFFAERPEGSVSTLKIQRTQQEDSAVYLCASSLDRDGYTFGSGTRLTVV.

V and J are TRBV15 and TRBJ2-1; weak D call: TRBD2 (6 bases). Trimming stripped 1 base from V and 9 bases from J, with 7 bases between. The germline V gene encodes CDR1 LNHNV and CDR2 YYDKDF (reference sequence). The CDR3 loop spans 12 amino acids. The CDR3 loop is CATSRVEGEQFF. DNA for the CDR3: TGTGCCACCAGCAGAGTGGAGGGTGAGCAGTTCTTC. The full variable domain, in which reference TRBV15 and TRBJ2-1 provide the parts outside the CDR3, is DAMVIQNPRYQVTQFGKPVTLSCSQTLNHNVMYWYQQKSSQAPKLLFHYYDKDFNNEADTPDNFQSRRPNTSFCFLDIRSPGLGDTAMYLCATSRVEGEQFFGPGTRLTVL.

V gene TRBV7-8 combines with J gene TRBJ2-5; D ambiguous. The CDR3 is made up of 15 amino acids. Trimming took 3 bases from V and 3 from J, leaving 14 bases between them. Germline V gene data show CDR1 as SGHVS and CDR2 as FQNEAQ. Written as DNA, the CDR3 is TGTGCCAGCAGCTTTAATATGGGCAGAGAAGAGACCCAGTACTTC. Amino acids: CASSFNMGREETQYF.

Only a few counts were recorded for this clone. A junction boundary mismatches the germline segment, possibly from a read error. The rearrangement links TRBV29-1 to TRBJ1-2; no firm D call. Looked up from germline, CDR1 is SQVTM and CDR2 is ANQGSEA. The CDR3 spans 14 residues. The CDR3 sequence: CSVRSEGANYGYPF. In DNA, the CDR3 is TGCAGCGTCCGCTCGGAGGGCGCTAACTATGGCTACCCCTTC. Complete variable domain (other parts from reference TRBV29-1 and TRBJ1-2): SAVISQKPSRDICQRGTSLTIQCQVDSQVTMMFWYRQQPGQSLTLIATANQGSEATYESGFVIDKFPISRPNLTFSTLTVSNMSPEDSSIYLCSVRSEGANYGYPFGSGTRLTVV.

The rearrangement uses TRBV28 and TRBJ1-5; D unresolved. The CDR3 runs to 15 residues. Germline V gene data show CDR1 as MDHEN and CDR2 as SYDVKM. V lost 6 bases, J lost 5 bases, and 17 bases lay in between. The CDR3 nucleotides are TGTGCCAGCAGACCGACCCCGGGCGGGGATCAGCCCCAGCATTTT. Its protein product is CASRPTPGGDQPQHF.

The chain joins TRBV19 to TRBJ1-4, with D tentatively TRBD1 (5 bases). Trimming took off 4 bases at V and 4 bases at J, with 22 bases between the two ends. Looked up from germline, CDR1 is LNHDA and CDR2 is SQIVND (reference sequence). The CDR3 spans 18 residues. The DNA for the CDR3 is TGTGCCAGTAGTACTCTTCCGGGACGCAGGGAGGGTAATGAAAAACTGTTTTTT. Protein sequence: CASSTLPGRREGNEKLFF. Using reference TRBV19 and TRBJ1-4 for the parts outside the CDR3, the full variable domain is DGGITQSPKYLFRKEGQNVTLSCEQNLNHDAMYWYRQDPGQGLRLIYYSQIVNDFQKGDIAEGYSVSREKKESFPLTVTSAQKNPTAFYLCASSTLPGRREGNEKLFFGSGTQLSVL.

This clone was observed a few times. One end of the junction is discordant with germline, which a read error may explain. CDR3 sequence reads: CASSFGQGGYGYPF. CDR3 bases: TGTGCCAGCAGCTTCGGACAGGGCGGCTATGGCTACCCCTTC. The V call is TRBV5-6, the J call TRBJ1-2; 8 nucleotides match TRBD1. The CDR3 sequence is 14 residues long. Germline CDR1 reads SGHDT; CDR2 reads YYEEEE. Full variable domain (missing parts from reference TRBV5-6 and TRBJ1-2): DAGVTQSPTHLIKTRGQQVTLRCSPKSGHDTVSWYQQALGQGPQFIFQYYEEEERQRGNFPDRFSGHQFPNYSSELNVNALLLGDSALYLCASSFGQGGYGYPFGSGTRLTVV.

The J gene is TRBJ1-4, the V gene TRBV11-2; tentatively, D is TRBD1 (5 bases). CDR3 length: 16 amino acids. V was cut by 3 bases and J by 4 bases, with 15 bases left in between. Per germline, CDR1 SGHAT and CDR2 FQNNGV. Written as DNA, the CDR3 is TGTGCCAGCAGCTTTCCGCCCAGGGACTTTAATGAAAAACTGTTTTTT. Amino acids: CASSFPPRDFNEKLFF.

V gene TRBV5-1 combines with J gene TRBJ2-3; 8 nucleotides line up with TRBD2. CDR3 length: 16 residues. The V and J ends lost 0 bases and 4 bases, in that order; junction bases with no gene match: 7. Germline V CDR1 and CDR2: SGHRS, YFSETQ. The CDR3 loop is CASSLVLRGVADTQYF. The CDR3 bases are TGCGCCAGCAGCTTGGTTTTGCGGGGGGTCGCAGATACGCAGTATTTT.

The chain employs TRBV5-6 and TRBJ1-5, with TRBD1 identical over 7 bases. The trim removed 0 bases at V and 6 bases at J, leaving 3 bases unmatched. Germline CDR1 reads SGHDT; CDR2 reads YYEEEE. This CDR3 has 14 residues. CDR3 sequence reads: CASSLGQGGQPQHF. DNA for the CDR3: TGTGCCAGCAGCTTGGGACAGGGAGGTCAGCCCCAGCATTTT.